One T cell receptor beta chain is described in this entry. The antigen remains unidentified. The data derive from a study of long-term antiretroviral therapy in people with HIV. They ran version v3.0 of the immunoSEQ assay at survey level. TCRdb's table, derived via immunoSEQ multiplex PCR, lists solely in-frame clones and lacks some. Of 15,000 to 20,000 clones listed, around 81% are singletons. Germline CDR1 SGHTA, CDR2 FQGTGA. CDR3 length: 15 residues. V shed 0 bases and J shed 5 bases, with 13 bases lying between them. Study-wide results and limits: Control repertoires displayed wider CDR3 length ranges than the HIV repertoires.

Every HIV-positive participant received treatment in the United States. Every specimen held between about 0.9-10 million cryopreserved PBMC. These were thawed and washed before DNA extraction. The receptor was derived from a man between 50 and 59 years old with HIV. The chain combines TRBV7-3 with TRBJ2-5, with D possibly TRBD2 on 6 matching bases. The sample here was unsorted PBMCs, taken 0.3 years before starting antiretroviral therapy. CDR3 DNA sequence: TGTGCCAGCAGCTTAACGGGGACCCGGGGGGAGACCCAGTACTTC. It encodes CASSLTGTRGETQYF.